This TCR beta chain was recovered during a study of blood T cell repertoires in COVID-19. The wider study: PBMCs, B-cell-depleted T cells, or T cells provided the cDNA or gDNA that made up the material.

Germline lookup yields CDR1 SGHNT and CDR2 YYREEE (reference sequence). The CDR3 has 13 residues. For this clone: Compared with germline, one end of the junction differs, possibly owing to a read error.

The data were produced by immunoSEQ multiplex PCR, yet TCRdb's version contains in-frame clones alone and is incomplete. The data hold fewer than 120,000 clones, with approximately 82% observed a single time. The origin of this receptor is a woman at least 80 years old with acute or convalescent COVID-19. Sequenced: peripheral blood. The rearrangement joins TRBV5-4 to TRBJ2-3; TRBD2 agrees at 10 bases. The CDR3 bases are TGTGCCTCCACAAGCGAAGGACTAGCGGATCCCCATTTT. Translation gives CASTSEGLADPHF.